These 20 T cell receptor beta chains were sequenced from one sample in a study of T cells in Graves' hyperthyroidism and ophthalmopathy. Template material for amplifying TCR beta CDR3 regions consisted of RNA transcripts. A first-round RT-PCR of the TCR CDR3 used the HTBI primer set. Via MiXCR, TCRdb re-called the multiplex PCR reads, giving one row per CDR3 protein. The sample has about 690,000 distinct CDR3 sequences, around a sixth seen once. The sample consisted of blood. The source is a man aged 50 to 60 with Graves' hyperthyroidism.

Note on this clonotype: A much larger clone is a single base away; this may be a read error. The chain carries TRBV24-1 and TRBJ2-7, with TRBD1 as a possible D gene (5 bases). The CDR3 covers 16 residues. Trimming removed 4 bases at V and 7 bases at J, with 22 bases between. From germline, CDR1 is KGHDR and CDR2 SFDVKD. The CDR3 reads CATSDSKTEVTREQYF. The CDR3, as DNA: TGTGCCACCAGTGACTCAAAGACAGAAGTCACGCGGGAGCAGTACTTC.

This clonotype was detected only a few times. This chain links TRBV25-1 with TRBJ1-2; tentatively, D is TRBD1 (5 bases). This CDR3 is built from 18 residues. Trimming removed 2 bases at V and 3 bases at J, with 22 bases between. Germline CDR1 and CDR2: MGHDK and SYGVNS. CDR3 loop: CASSEMSILKGRDYGYTF. The DNA for the CDR3 is TGTGCCAGCAGTGAAATGAGTATCCTGAAGGGCAGGGACTATGGCTACACCTTC.

This clonotype has at least ten counts. This chain uses TRBV27 with TRBJ2-5, with unresolved D. The germline V and J ends were trimmed by 0 bases and 5 bases, with 7 bases remaining between them. The CDR3 sequence is 13 residues long. Germline V gives CDR1 MNHEY, CDR2 SMNVEV (reference sequence). CDR3 bases: TGTGCCAGCAGTTTATCGGCGGTTGAGACCCAGTACTTC. It specifies CASSLSAVETQYF.

The table lists this clonotype with many counts. The chain joins TRBV20-1 to TRBJ2-1, with 7 bases matching TRBD2. Germline V gene lookup returns CDR1 DFQATT and CDR2 SNEGSKA (reference sequence). The CDR3 consists of 13 residues. Losses at the gene ends were 3 bases for V and 3 bases for J; bases not matched to a gene: 2. In DNA form, the CDR3 reads TGCAGTGCTAGGGGGGGGTACTACAATGAGCAGTTCTTC. Translation: CSARGGYYNEQFF.

In this sample, this clonotype turned up a few times. The J gene is TRBJ2-5, the V gene TRBV19; TRBD2 matches at 7 bases. The CDR3 runs 15 residues. Unmatched junction bases numbered 16, after V lost 6 bases and J lost 9 bases. The germline CDR1 and CDR2 sequences are LNHDA and SQIVND (reference sequence). The CDR3 reads CASRNSYSGLNPQYF. The CDR3 nucleotides read TGTGCCAGTAGAAATTCATATAGCGGGTTGAATCCCCAGTACTTC.

The chain uses TRBV9 and TRBJ2-7; 8 nucleotides agree with TRBD1. J lost 2 bases, V lost 3 bases, and 7 bases had no gene match. The germline CDR1 and CDR2 sequences are SGDLS and YYNGEE. The CDR3 has 15 residues. CDR3 nucleotide sequence: TGTGCCAGCAGCGGACCGGGACAGGCAACCTACGAGCAGTACTTC. Translation gives CASSGPGQATYEQYF. Filled out from reference TRBV9 and TRBJ2-7, the complete variable domain reads DSGVTQTPKHLITATGQRVTLRCSPRSGDLSVYWYQQSLDQGLQFLIQYYNGEERAKGNILERFSAQQFPDLHSELNLSSLELGDSALYFCASSGPGQATYEQYFGPGTRLTVT.

The rearrangement links TRBV20-1 to TRBJ2-7; TRBD2 matches 13 bases. Trimming cost V 1 base and J 4 bases; bases outside gene matches: 4. CDR3 length: 15 amino acids. Germline V gene lookup returns CDR1 DFQATT and CDR2 SNEGSKA (reference sequence). DNA of the CDR3: TGCAGTGCTAGAGGACTAGCGGGAGGAGGGTACGAGCAGTACTTC. The encoded protein is CSARGLAGGGYEQYF.

This clonotype showed up just a few times. DNA for the CDR3: TGTGCCAGCAGGCAAAGCGGGAGATACACCGGGGAGCTGTTTTTT. Amino acid sequence: CASRQSGRYTGELFF. This chain joins TRBV6-2 or TRBV6-3 and TRBJ2-2, with 8 bases fitting TRBD2. The V gene's germline CDR1 is MNHEY and CDR2 SVGEGT. Trimming at V came to 6 bases and at J to 3 bases, leaving 6 bases not matched to a gene. This CDR3 comprises 15 residues.

This clonotype showed up many times. This sequence joins TRBV11-2 and TRBJ2-1; 10 bases map to TRBD2. J lost 6 bases, V lost 6 bases, and 2 bases had no gene match. The CDR3 is 13 residues long. Germline CDR1 reads SGHAT; CDR2 reads FQNNGV. The CDR3 sequence: CASRSGRANEQFF. CDR3 sequence (DNA): TGTGCCAGCAGAAGCGGGAGGGCCAATGAGCAGTTCTTC. The full variable domain, completed using reference TRBV11-2 and TRBJ2-1, is EAGVAQSPRYKIIEKRQSVAFWCNPISGHATLYWYQQILGQGPKLLIQFQNNGVVDDSQLPKDRFSAERLKGVDSTLKIQPAKLEDSAVYLCASRSGRANEQFFGPGTRLTVL.

This clonotype came up a few times. The rearrangement links TRBV2 to TRBJ1-5, with D perhaps matching TRBD1 (5 bases). The CDR3 is 16 residues long. Trimming pared 6 bases from V and 0 bases from J, leaving 15 bases between. Per the germline V gene, CDR1 is SNHLY and CDR2 is FYNNEI. The CDR3 region has the DNA TGTGCCAGCAGCTCCTCACAGGATCTTAGCAATCAGCCCCAGCATTTT. Its translation: CASSSSQDLSNQPQHF.

Ten or more counts support this clonotype. The rearrangement links TRBV7-9 to TRBJ1-6, with 7 bases matching TRBD1. CDR1 SEHNR and CDR2 FQNEAQ come from the germline V gene (reference sequence). The junction had 9 bases not matched to a gene; V was cut back by 5 bases and J by 2 bases. The CDR3 has 17 residues. The CDR3 reads CASSPSYRGTYNSPLHF. Here the CDR3 DNA reads TGTGCCAGCAGCCCTTCATACAGGGGCACCTATAATTCACCCCTCCACTTT. The full variable domain, its missing parts supplied by reference TRBV7-9 and TRBJ1-6, is DTGVSQNPRHKITKRGQNVTFRCDPISEHNRLYWYRQTLGQGPEFLTYFQNEAQLEKSRLLSDRFSAERPKGSFSTLEIQRTEQGDSAMYLCASSPSYRGTYNSPLHFGNGTRLTVT.

This clonotype was seen a single time. The chain recombines TRBV20-1 with TRBJ2-7; maybe TRBD1 (7 bases). V dropped 5 bases and J dropped 5 bases, with 16 bases sitting between them. CDR1 is DFQATT, CDR2 SNEGSKA, per germline (reference sequence). The CDR3 contains 13 residues. CDR3 amino acids: CSAEPGGSNEQYF. The CDR3 DNA follows: TGCAGTGCTGAACCAGGGGGGTCCAACGAGCAGTACTTC.

This chain uses TRBV18 with TRBJ2-1, with D maybe TRBD2 (6 bases). Trimming removed 10 bases at V and 12 bases at J, with 31 bases between. CDR1 is KGHSH and CDR2 is LQKENI in the germline V gene. There are 16 residues in the CDR3. The CDR3 reads CANSPPVGGGAPRQFF. The CDR3 DNA follows: TGTGCCAACTCCCCTCCCGTAGGAGGCGGGGCCCCAAGGCAGTTCTTC.

This clonotype was recorded a few times. The J gene is TRBJ2-2, the V gene TRBV18, with 7 bases lining up with TRBD1. Germline lookup yields CDR1 KGHSH and CDR2 LQKENI. Losses at the gene ends were 4 bases for V and 4 bases for J; bases not matched to a gene: 9. The CDR3 is 16 amino acids. CDR3 in amino acids: CASSLGTATSTGELFF. The CDR3 bases are TGTGCCAGCTCACTCGGGACAGCCACGTCCACCGGGGAGCTGTTTTTT.

The chain is built from TRBV24-1 and TRBJ2-3; unclear D gene. Germline V gene lookup returns CDR1 KGHDR and CDR2 SFDVKD. The CDR3 runs to 15 residues. V lost 3 bases to trimming and J lost 6 bases, with 15 bases between them. In DNA form, the CDR3 reads TGTGCCACCAGTGATAAGGTCCTCTGGGCGGATACGCAGTATTTT. This encodes CATSDKVLWADTQYF.

This clonotype was seen a handful of times. The chain couples TRBV7-2 to TRBJ2-5; TRBD2 matches at 15 bases. In germline, CDR1 is SGHTA, CDR2 FQGNSA. With V trimmed by 5 bases and J by 13 bases, 26 bases remained unmatched. The CDR3 runs to 20 residues. CDR3 sequence: CASSVGTGGPGLAGGYRRYF. The CDR3 DNA sequence: TGTGCCAGCAGCGTGGGGACAGGGGGACCGGGACTAGCGGGAGGATACCGACGGTACTTC.

The V and J genes are TRBV5-1 and TRBJ2-5, with D tentatively TRBD2 (5 bases). Trimming cost V 0 bases and J 4 bases, with 19 bases left between them. The germline CDR1 and CDR2 sequences are SGHRS and YFSETQ. The CDR3 contains 17 residues. This CDR3 is CASSLAGSGAWGETQYF. CDR3 nucleotides: TGCGCCAGCAGCTTGGCGGGGAGCGGAGCGTGGGGAGAGACCCAGTACTTC. The variable domain in full, with the rest retrieved from reference TRBV5-1 and TRBJ2-5, is KAGVTQTPRYLIKTRGQQVTLSCSPISGHRSVSWYQQTPGQGLQFLFEYFSETQRNKGNFPGRFSGRQFSNSRSEMNVSTLELGDSALYLCASSLAGSGAWGETQYFGPGTRLLVL.

At least ten counts were recorded for this clonotype. The chain recombines TRBV7-9 with TRBJ1-1, with 9 bases matching TRBD1. Trimming removed 5 bases from V and 5 bases from J; junction bases left unmatched: 9. Germline V CDR1 and CDR2: SEHNR, FQNEAQ (reference sequence). The CDR3 totals 15 residues. The CDR3 DNA reads as TGTGCCAGCAGCCCCTCGGGACAGGGAGGGACTGAAGCTTTCTTT. This gives the protein CASSPSGQGGTEAFF.

The chain is built from TRBV12-3 or TRBV12-4 and TRBJ2-5, with 14 bases matching TRBD2. The CDR3 spans 16 residues. Trimming took 6 bases from V and 4 from J; bases not matched to a gene: 7. The CDR3 DNA reads as TGTGCCAGCAGCCCTAAGGGACTAGCGGGAGTAGAGACCCAGTACTTC. This gives the protein CASSPKGLAGVETQYF.

The J gene is TRBJ1-1, the V gene TRBV28; 8 nucleotides agree with TRBD1. Unmatched junction bases numbered 8, after V lost 7 bases and J lost 1 base. This CDR3 is built from 15 residues. Germline CDR1 is MDHEN and CDR2 is SYDVKM. CDR3 loop: CASNQIGTGNTEAFF. In DNA, the CDR3 is TGTGCCAGCAATCAGATTGGGACAGGGAACACTGAAGCTTTCTTT.